This T cell receptor (beta chain) was observed in a study of shared clonotypes between healthy human individuals. V gave up 4 bases and J gave up 0 bases; unmatched junction bases: 6. CDR1 is SEHNR, CDR2 FQNEAQ, per germline (reference sequence). CDR3 length equals 18 residues. As processed by the authors: ImmunoSEQ output lacked quality scores and full-length reads, limiting matched filtering. This table comes from immunoSEQ multiplex PCR, and its TCRdb copy is limited to in-frame clones, with some not included. For V, J and clone size, that table is used; D and trimming come from the DNA. There are approximately 710,000 clones in the sample; 90% occur only once, and roughly 36% lies in the top ten.

The source material was memory CD8+ T cells from PBMCs. Subset noted: CD45RO+ cells pooled with CCR7-negative TemRA cells. V usage is TRBV7-9 and J usage is TRBJ2-6; TRBD1 matches 10 bases. The sequence derives from a man aged 18 to 29 in good health. Some clones in this sample may be carry-over from other donors' samples. CDR3: CASSSGTGADSGANVLTF. CDR3 coding DNA: TGTGCCAGCAGCTCGGGGACAGGGGCGGACTCTGGGGCCAACGTCCTGACTTTC.